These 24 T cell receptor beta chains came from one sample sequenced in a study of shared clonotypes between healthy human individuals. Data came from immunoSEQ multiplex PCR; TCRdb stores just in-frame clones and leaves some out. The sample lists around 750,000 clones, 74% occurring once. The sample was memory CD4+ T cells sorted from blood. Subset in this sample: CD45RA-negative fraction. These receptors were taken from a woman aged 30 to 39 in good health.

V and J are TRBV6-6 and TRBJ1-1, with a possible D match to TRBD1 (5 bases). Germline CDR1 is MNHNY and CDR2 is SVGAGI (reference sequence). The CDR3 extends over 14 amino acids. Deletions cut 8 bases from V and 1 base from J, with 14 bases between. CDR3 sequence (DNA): TGTGCCAGCCAAATTACAACAGGGAACACTGAAGCTTTCTTT. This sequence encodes CASQITTGNTEAFF.

Here the CDR3 reads CASSLDPGPYNEQFF. CDR3 nucleotide sequence: TGTGCCAGCAGCTTAGATCCGGGACCCTACAATGAGCAGTTCTTC. The rearrangement uses TRBV11-2 and TRBJ2-1; the D call may be TRBD1 or TRBD2 (5 bases each). In germline, CDR1 is SGHAT, CDR2 FQNNGV. V was pared by 0 bases and J by 2 bases, with 8 bases between. This CDR3 is built from 15 residues.

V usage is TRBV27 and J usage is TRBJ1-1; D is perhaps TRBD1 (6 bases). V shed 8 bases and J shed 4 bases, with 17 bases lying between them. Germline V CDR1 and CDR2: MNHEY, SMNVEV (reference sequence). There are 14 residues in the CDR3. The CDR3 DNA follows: TGTGCCAGCCAGGGGAGGGGCGGTCTCACTGAAGCTTTCTTT. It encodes CASQGRGGLTEAFF.

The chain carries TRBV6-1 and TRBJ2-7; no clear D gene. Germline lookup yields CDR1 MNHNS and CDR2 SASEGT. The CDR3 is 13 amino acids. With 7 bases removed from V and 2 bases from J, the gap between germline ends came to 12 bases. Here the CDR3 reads CASNPRSTYEQYF. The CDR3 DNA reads TGTGCCAGCAACCCCAGGTCCACCTACGAGCAGTACTTC.

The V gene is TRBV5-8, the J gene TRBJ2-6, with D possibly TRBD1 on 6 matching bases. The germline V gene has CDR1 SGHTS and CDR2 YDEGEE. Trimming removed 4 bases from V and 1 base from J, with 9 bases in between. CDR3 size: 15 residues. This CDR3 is CASSEGQSGANVLTF. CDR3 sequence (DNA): TGTGCCAGCAGCGAAGGACAGTCTGGGGCCAACGTCCTGACTTTC.

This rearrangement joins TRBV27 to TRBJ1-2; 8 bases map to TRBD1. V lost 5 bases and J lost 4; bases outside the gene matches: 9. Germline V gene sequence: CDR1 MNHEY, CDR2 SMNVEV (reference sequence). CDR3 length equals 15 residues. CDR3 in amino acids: CASSTQGGVGYGYTF. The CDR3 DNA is TGTGCCAGCAGTACACAGGGGGGGGTAGGCTATGGCTACACCTTC.

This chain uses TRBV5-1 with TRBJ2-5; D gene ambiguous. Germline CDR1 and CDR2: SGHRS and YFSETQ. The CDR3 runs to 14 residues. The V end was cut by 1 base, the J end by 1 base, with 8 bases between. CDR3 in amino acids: CASSLRQVQETQYF. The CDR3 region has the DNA TGCGCCAGCAGCTTGAGGCAGGTCCAAGAGACCCAGTACTTC.

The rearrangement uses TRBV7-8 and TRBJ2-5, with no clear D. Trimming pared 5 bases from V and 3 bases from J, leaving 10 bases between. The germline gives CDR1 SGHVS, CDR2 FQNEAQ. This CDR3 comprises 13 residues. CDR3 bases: TGTGCCAGCAGCACCCGACACAAAGAGACCCAGTACTTC. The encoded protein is CASSTRHKETQYF.

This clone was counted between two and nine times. The CDR3 DNA reads as TGTGCCAGCGCCGGGGCCAGGGGGTTCAATCAGCCCCAGCATTTT. It yields the protein CASAGARGFNQPQHF. This chain uses TRBV28 with TRBJ1-5, with TRBD1 identical over 7 bases. Germline V gives CDR1 MDHEN, CDR2 SYDVKM. The CDR3 has 15 amino acids. Trimming cost V 8 bases and J 3 bases; bases outside gene matches: 10.

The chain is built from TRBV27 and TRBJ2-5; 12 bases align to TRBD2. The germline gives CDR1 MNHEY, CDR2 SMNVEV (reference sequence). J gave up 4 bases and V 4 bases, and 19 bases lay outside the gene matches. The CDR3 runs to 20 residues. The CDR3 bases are TGTGCCAGCAGTTCCGGGTGGGCTAGCGGGAGGGAGCTCGTCCGAGAGACCCAGTACTTC. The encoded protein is CASSSGWASGRELVRETQYF.

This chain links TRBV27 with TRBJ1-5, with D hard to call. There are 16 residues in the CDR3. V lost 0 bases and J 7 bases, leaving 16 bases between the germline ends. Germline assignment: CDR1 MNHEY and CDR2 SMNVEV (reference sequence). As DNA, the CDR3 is TGTGCCAGCAGTTTATCTGCGGTAGCCGGAGGGCAGCCCCAGCATTTT. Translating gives CASSLSAVAGGQPQHF.

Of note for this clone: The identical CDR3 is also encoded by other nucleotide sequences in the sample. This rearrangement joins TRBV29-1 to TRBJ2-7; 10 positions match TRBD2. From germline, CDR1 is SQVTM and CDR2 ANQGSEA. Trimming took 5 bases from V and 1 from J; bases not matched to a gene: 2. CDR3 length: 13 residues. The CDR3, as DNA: TGCAGCGTTAGGACTAGCGGATCCTACGAGCAGTACTTC. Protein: CSVRTSGSYEQYF.

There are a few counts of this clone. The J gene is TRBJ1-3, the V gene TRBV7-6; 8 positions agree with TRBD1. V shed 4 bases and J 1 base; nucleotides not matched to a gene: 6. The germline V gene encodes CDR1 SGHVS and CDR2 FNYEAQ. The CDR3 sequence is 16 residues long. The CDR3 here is CASSSRQGLSGNTIYF. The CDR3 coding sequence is TGTGCCAGCAGCTCCCGACAGGGGCTGTCTGGAAACACCATATATTTT.

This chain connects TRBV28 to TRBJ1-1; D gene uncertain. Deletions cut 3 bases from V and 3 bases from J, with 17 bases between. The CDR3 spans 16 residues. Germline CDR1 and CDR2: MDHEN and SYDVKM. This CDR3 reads CASSLAGMAWDTEAFF. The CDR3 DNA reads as TGTGCCAGCAGTTTGGCGGGTATGGCGTGGGACACTGAAGCTTTCTTT.

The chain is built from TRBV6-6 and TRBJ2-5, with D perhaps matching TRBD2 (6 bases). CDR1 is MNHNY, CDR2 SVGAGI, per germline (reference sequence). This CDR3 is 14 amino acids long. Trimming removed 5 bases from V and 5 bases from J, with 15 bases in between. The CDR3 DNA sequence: TGTGCCAGCAGTCACCCGGGGGATAAGGAGACCCAGTACTTC. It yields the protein CASSHPGDKETQYF.

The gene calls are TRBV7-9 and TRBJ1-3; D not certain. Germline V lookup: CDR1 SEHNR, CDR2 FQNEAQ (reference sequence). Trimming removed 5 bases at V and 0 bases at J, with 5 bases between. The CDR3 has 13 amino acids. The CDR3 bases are TGTGCCAGCAGCCGCTCCTCTGGAAACACCATATATTTT. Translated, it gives CASSRSSGNTIYF.

In DNA form, the CDR3 reads TGTGCCAGCAGGCTACAGGGGGATGACTATGGCTACACCTTC. Translating it yields CASRLQGDDYGYTF. The chain combines TRBV6-5 with TRBJ1-2; 8 bases match TRBD1. This CDR3 is built from 14 residues. From germline, CDR1 is MNHEY and CDR2 SVGAGI. With V trimmed by 6 bases and J by 3 bases, 6 bases remained unmatched.

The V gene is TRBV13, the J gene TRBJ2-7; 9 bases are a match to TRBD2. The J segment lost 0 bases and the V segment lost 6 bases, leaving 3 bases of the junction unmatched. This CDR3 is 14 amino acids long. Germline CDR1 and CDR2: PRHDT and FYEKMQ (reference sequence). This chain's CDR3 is CASRRAGGSYEQYF. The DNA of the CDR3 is TGTGCCAGCAGACGAGCGGGAGGCTCCTACGAGCAGTACTTC.

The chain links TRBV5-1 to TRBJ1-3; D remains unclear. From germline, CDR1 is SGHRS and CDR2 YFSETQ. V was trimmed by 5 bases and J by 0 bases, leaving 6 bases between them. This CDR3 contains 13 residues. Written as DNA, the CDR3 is TGCGCCAGCAGTTTATACTCTGGAAACACCATATATTTT. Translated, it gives CASSLYSGNTIYF. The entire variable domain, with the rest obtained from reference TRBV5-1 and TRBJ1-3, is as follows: KAGVTQTPRYLIKTRGQQVTLSCSPISGHRSVSWYQQTPGQGLQFLFEYFSETQRNKGNFPGRFSGRQFSNSRSEMNVSTLELGDSALYLCASSLYSGNTIYFGEGSWLTVV.

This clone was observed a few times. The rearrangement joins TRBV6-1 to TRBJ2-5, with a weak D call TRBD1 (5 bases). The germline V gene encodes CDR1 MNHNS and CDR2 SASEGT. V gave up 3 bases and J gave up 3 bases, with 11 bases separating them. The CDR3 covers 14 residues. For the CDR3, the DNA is TGTGCCAGCAGTGACCCAGGGTGGGAAGAGACCCAGTACTTC. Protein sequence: CASSDPGWEETQYF.

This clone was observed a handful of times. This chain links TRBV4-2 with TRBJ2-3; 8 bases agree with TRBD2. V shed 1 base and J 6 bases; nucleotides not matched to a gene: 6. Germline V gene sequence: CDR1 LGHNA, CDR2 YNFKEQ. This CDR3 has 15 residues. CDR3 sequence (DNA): TGTGCCAGCAGCCAAGGGGATAGCGGGATTGATACGCAGTATTTT. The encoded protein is CASSQGDSGIDTQYF.

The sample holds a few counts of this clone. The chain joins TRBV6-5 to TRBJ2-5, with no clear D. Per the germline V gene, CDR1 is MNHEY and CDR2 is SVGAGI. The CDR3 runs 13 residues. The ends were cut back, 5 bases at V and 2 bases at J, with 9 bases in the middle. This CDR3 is CASSSRSQETQYF. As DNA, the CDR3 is TGTGCCAGCAGTAGCAGGTCACAAGAGACCCAGTACTTC.

The CDR3 spells CASSELTGLQWDTQYF. Here the CDR3 DNA reads TGTGCCAGCAGTGAATTGACAGGCCTTCAATGGGATACGCAGTATTTT. V usage is TRBV25-1 and J usage is TRBJ2-3, with TRBD1 as a possible D gene (6 bases). The V gene's germline CDR1 is MGHDK and CDR2 SYGVNS. The CDR3 is 16 residues long. V lost 1 base and J lost 6, with 17 bases in between.

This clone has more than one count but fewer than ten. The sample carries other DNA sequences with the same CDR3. CDR3 nucleotide sequence: TGTGCCAGCAGCTTAGTGGGGAATGAGCAGTTCTTC. Protein: CASSLVGNEQFF. The rearrangement uses TRBV7-9 and TRBJ2-1, with D unresolved. The ends were cut back, 1 base at V and 7 bases at J, with 5 bases in the middle. There are 12 residues in the CDR3. Looked up from germline, CDR1 is SEHNR and CDR2 is FQNEAQ (reference sequence).